This TCR beta chain was obtained from a study of T cell repertoires in cytomegalovirus infection. Study-wide context: CMV epitopes in the study were HLA-C-restricted (recently identified) and HLA-B-restricted (well studied). CMV infection and matching HLA type were both indicated by public TCR beta signatures.

MiXCR, applied by TCRdb to the reads, yields one record per CDR3 protein. The profile shows about 360,000 distinct CDR3 sequences, about 32% of them singletons. This clonotype was picked up many times. Its target is unknown. This CDR3 is 13 amino acids long. Germline V gene sequence: CDR1 MNHEY, CDR2 SMNVEV (reference sequence). Trimming took 5 bases from V and 5 from J; bases not matched to a gene: 3. Study conclusions and caveats: CMV-specific TCR beta clonotypes restricted by HLA-C were the ones dominating the ex vivo response.

The source material was cultured PBMCs, sampled from culture after CMV antigen stimulation. This rearrangement joins TRBV27 to TRBJ2-1, with 7 bases fitting TRBD1. This clonotype was sampled from a human donor in good health (CMV status not recorded). Some clones in this sample may be carry-over from other donors' samples. The CDR3 bases are TGTGCCAGCAGTCATGGGACAGACAATGAGCAGTTCTTC. Its protein is CASSHGTDNEQFF.